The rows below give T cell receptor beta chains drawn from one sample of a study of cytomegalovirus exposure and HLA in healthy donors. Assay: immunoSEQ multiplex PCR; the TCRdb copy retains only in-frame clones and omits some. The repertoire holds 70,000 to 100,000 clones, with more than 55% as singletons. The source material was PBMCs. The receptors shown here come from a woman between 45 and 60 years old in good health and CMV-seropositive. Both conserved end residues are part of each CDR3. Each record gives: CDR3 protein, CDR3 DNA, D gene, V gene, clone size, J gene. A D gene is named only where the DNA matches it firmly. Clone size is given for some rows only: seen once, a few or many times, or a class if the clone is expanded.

CASRTGVNTEAFF | TGTGCCAGCAGGACAGGGGTTAACACTGAAGCTTTCTTT | TRBD1 | TRBV7-9 | few | TRBJ1-1
CASSLASASGYNEQFF | TGTGCCAGCAGCTTAGCGTCGGCTAGCGGTTACAATGAGCAGTTCTTC | TRBD2 | TRBV7-8 | . | TRBJ2-1
CASRRADRANEKLFF | TGTGCCAGCAGGAGGGCGGACAGGGCTAATGAAAAACTGTTTTTT | TRBD1 | TRBV28 | . | TRBJ1-4
CASHGVREPGTEAFF | TGTGCCAGTCATGGGGTCCGGGAACCAGGCACTGAAGCTTTCTTT | . | TRBV19 | . | TRBJ1-1
CASSYSMDKQPQHF | TGTGCCAGCAGTTACTCGATGGACAAGCAGCCCCAGCATTTT | . | TRBV6-5 | many | TRBJ1-5
CASSYSAGQPQHF | TGTGCCAGCAGTTACTCGGCGGGACAGCCCCAGCATTTT | . | TRBV6-5 | . | TRBJ1-5
CASSQGDRDRPLHF | TGTGCCAGCAGCCAGGGGGACAGGGATAGGCCCCTCCACTTT | TRBD1 | TRBV7-2 | . | TRBJ1-6
CASRGGQGWTDTQYF | TGTGCCAGCAGGGGAGGACAGGGGTGGACAGATACGCAGTATTTT | TRBD1 | TRBV5-6 | . | TRBJ2-3
CASRPSGGSETQYF | TGTGCCAGCAGACCTAGCGGGGGGTCGGAGACCCAGTACTTC | TRBD2 | TRBV6-5 | . | TRBJ2-5
CASSLLGGTEAFF | TGTGCCAGCAGCCTCCTAGGGGGCACAGAAGCTTTCTTT | TRBD1 | TRBV6-5 | . | TRBJ1-1
CASSSTGSNTEAFF | TGTGCCAGCAGTTCGACAGGGTCGAACACTGAAGCTTTCTTT | TRBD1 | TRBV27 | . | TRBJ1-1
CASSVKDRRVHEKLFF | TGTGCCAGCAGTGTTAAGGACAGGCGGGTCCATGAAAAACTGTTTTTT | TRBD1 | TRBV6-1 | once | TRBJ1-4
CASSLTTPGQGASTEAFF | TGTGCCAGCTCACTCACCACTCCGGGACAGGGGGCGAGCACTGAAGCTTTCTTT | TRBD1 | TRBV18 | . | TRBJ1-1
CASSPGQGQTEQYF | TGTGCCAGCAGCCCGGGACAGGGGCAAACCGAGCAGTACTTC | TRBD1 | TRBV7-9 | few | TRBJ2-7
CASSYWEQVLYGYTF | TGTGCCAGCAGTTACTGGGAACAGGTCCTCTATGGCTACACCTTC | . | TRBV6-5 | . | TRBJ1-2
CASDTGGNQPQHF | TGTGCCAGTGACACCGGGGGCAATCAGCCCCAGCATTTT | . | TRBV6-6 | . | TRBJ1-5
CASSTDRLLMNTEAFF | TGTGCCAGCAGTACTGACAGGTTACTCATGAACACTGAAGCTTTCTTT | . | TRBV28 | few | TRBJ1-1
CASSSPKLLAASSYNEQFF | TGTGCCAGCAGTTCACCAAAACTACTAGCGGCAAGCTCCTACAATGAGCAGTTCTTC | TRBD2 | TRBV28 | . | TRBJ2-1
CASSPGLEETQYF | TGTGCCAGCTCACCAGGCCTAGAGGAGACCCAGTACTTC | . | TRBV18 | . | TRBJ2-5
CASSPSNRGVNSPLHF | TGTGCCAGCTCACCGTCTAACAGGGGAGTTAATTCACCCCTCCACTTT | TRBD1 | TRBV18 | once | TRBJ1-6
CASSDSSSTDTQYF | TGTGCCAGCAGTGACTCCTCTAGCACAGATACGCAGTATTTT | . | TRBV2 | . | TRBJ2-3
CASSTGRRGRNNEQFF | TGCGCCAGCAGCACAGGGCGGAGGGGGCGCAACAATGAGCAGTTCTTC | . | TRBV5-1 | few | TRBJ2-1
CAWSVSGVRATQYF | TGTGCCTGGAGTGTATCCGGGGTACGGGCGACCCAGTACTTC | . | TRBV30 | . | TRBJ2-5
CASSQEPLAGTDTQYF | TGCGCCAGCAGCCAAGAACCACTAGCGGGCACAGATACGCAGTATTTT | TRBD2 | TRBV4-1 | . | TRBJ2-3
CASSLSGLAGYTQYF | TGTGCCAGCAGTCTATCGGGACTAGCGGGGTATACGCAGTATTTT | TRBD2 | TRBV6-1 | few | TRBJ2-3
CASTLISVQETQYF | TGTGCCAGCACCTTGATCTCGGTCCAAGAGACCCAGTACTTC | . | TRBV7-9 | . | TRBJ2-5